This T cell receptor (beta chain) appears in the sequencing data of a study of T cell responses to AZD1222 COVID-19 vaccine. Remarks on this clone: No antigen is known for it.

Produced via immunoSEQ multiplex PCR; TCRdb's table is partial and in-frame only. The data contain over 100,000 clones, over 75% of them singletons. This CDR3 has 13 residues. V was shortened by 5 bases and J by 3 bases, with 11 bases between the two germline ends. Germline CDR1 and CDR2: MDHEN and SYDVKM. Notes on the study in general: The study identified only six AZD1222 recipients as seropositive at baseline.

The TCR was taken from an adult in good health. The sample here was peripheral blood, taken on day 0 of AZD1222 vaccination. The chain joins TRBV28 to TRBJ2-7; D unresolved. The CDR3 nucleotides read TGTGCCAGCAGTGCCTCACCTTACTACGAGCAGTACTTC. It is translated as CASSASPYYEQYF.